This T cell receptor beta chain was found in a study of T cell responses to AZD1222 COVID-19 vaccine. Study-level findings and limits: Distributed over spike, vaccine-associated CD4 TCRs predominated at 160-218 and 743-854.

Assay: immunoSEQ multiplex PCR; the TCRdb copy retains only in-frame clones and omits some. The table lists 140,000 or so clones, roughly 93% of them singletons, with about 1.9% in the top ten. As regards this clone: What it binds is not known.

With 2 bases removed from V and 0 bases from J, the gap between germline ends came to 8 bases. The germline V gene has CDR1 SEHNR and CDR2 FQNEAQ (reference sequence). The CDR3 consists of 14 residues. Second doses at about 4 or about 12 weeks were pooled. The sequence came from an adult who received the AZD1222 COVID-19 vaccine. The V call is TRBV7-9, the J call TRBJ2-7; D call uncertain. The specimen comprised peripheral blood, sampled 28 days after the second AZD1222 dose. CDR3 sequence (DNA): TGTGCCAGCAGCTTAAGGCTATCCTCCTACGAGCAGTACTTC. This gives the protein CASSLRLSSYEQYF.